The source of this TCR beta chain is a study of T cell changes during pregnancy in multiple sclerosis. The CDR3 runs to 14 residues. The data were produced by immunoSEQ multiplex PCR, yet TCRdb's version contains in-frame clones alone and is incomplete. The sample includes tens of thousands of clones, about 89% of them seen just once. J is TRBJ1-2 and V is TRBV21-1; the table assigns TRBD1, which was not confirmed against the DNA. TRBV21-1 represents a pseudogene. The sequence derives from a female donor with multiple sclerosis, enrolled in a pregnancy study. The sample was CD4+ T cells from peripheral blood mononuclear cells, taken in the first trimester of pregnancy. In nucleotides, the CDR3 is TGTGCCAGCAGCAAACCAGGACAGGGAGGAGGCTACACCTTC. It translates to CASSKPGQGGGYTF.